What follows are 32 T cell receptor beta chains derived from one specimen sequenced in a study of T cells in narcolepsy. Measured with immunoSEQ multiplex PCR; TCRdb has only the in-frame clones, and not every one. The sample consists of tens of thousands of clones, 87% of them appearing once. Sequenced input: CD45RA- memory CD4+ T cells from PBMCs. These receptors all stem from a human donor with narcolepsy.

The chain has TRBV30 and TRBJ2-1; possibly TRBD2 for D (7 bases). The CDR3 spans 14 residues. Looked up from germline, CDR1 is GTSNPN and CDR2 is SVGIG (reference sequence). V was cut by 1 base and J by 8 bases, with 15 bases left in between. The CDR3, as DNA: TGTGCCTGGAGTGGGGGGAGGGGGAGCGATGAGCAGTTCTTC. It specifies CAWSGGRGSDEQFF.

V is TRBV7-9 and J is TRBJ1-3; no firm D call. Between the trimmed V and J ends, which lost 5 bases and 6 bases, there was a span of 17 bases. CDR1 and CDR2 from the germline V gene are SEHNR and FQNEAQ (reference sequence). CDR3 length: 15 residues. The CDR3 DNA reads as TGTGCCAGCAGCCTAATTACGGGCCCCCCAAACACCATATATTTT. The encoded protein is CASSLITGPPNTIYF.

This clone occurred a few times. The chain is built from TRBV28 and TRBJ2-7; 8 bases are shared with TRBD2. The CDR3 runs to 16 residues. Germline CDR1 reads MDHEN; CDR2 reads SYDVKM. The V segment lost 7 bases and the J segment 2 bases; nucleotides outside the gene matches: 13. The CDR3 sequence is CASTTRQIAGTYEQYF. CDR3 DNA sequence: TGTGCCAGCACCACTCGTCAGATAGCGGGAACCTACGAGCAGTACTTC.

This clone was observed a handful of times. The CDR3 region is CASSSSGGAYEQYF. In DNA form, the CDR3 reads TGTGCCAGCTCATCTAGCGGTGGGGCCTACGAGCAGTACTTC. The gene calls are TRBV18 and TRBJ2-7; 7 bases line up with TRBD2. V lost 5 bases, J lost 2 bases, and 6 bases stayed unmatched. Germline values: CDR1 KGHSH, CDR2 LQKENI. The CDR3 sequence is 14 residues long.

This chain links TRBV7-2 with TRBJ2-3, with 7 nucleotides matching TRBD2. The V segment lost 7 bases and the J segment 1 base; nucleotides outside the gene matches: 5. This CDR3 is 14 amino acids long. Germline values: CDR1 SGHTA, CDR2 FQGNSA. CDR3 sequence: CASIQRGGTDTQYF. For the CDR3, the DNA is TGTGCCAGCATTCAGCGGGGTGGCACAGATACGCAGTATTTT.

This rearrangement joins TRBV7-9 to TRBJ2-7, with D perhaps matching TRBD1 (5 bases). Trimming pared 5 bases from V and 5 bases from J, leaving 13 bases between. CDR1 and CDR2 from the germline V gene are SEHNR and FQNEAQ (reference sequence). CDR3 size: 13 residues. The CDR3 nucleotides are TGTGCCAGCAGCCACAGTTCAGGGCACGAGCAGTACTTC. Translating gives CASSHSSGHEQYF. Complete variable domain (other parts from reference TRBV7-9 and TRBJ2-7): DTGVSQNPRHKITKRGQNVTFRCDPISEHNRLYWYRQTLGQGPEFLTYFQNEAQLEKSRLLSDRFSAERPKGSFSTLEIQRTEQGDSAMYLCASSHSSGHEQYFGPGTRLTVT.

The rearrangement links TRBV6-5 to TRBJ1-1, with D possibly TRBD1 on 5 matching bases. Germline CDR1 and CDR2: MNHEY and SVGAGI. Between the trimmed V and J ends, which lost 6 bases and 1 base, there was a span of 9 bases. CDR3 length: 13 residues. CDR3 nucleotides: TGTGCCAGCAGCCCCGGGGCGAACACTGAAGCTTTCTTT. Translation: CASSPGANTEAFF.

This rearrangement joins TRBV4-1 to TRBJ2-3; TRBD1 is a possible D gene (5 bases). The CDR3 runs 14 residues. V lost 0 bases and J lost 2, with 6 bases in between. Germline V gene sequence: CDR1 MGHRA, CDR2 YSYEKL. The CDR3 sequence: CASSQDGATDTQYF. In nucleotides, the CDR3 is TGCGCCAGCAGCCAAGATGGGGCCACAGATACGCAGTATTTT.

The chain recombines TRBV7-2 with TRBJ2-7; 12 positions agree with TRBD2. Germline V gene data show CDR1 as SGHTA and CDR2 as FQGNSA. The CDR3 has 17 residues. The trim removed 1 base at V and 6 bases at J, leaving 10 bases unmatched. CDR3 region: CASSLGGLAGLLGEQYF. CDR3 nucleotide sequence: TGTGCCAGCAGCTTAGGGGGACTAGCGGGTCTTCTAGGCGAGCAGTACTTC. Using reference TRBV7-2 and TRBJ2-7 for the parts outside the CDR3, the full variable domain is GAGVSQSPSNKVTEKGKDVELRCDPISGHTALYWYRQSLGQGLEFLIYFQGNSAPDKSGLPSDRFSAERTGGSVSTLTIQRTQQEDSAVYLCASSLGGLAGLLGEQYFGPGTRLTVT.

V is TRBV28 and J is TRBJ2-2; tentatively, D is TRBD1 (6 bases). From germline, CDR1 is MDHEN and CDR2 SYDVKM. Trimming pared 6 bases from V and 3 bases from J, leaving 14 bases between. The CDR3 length is 15 residues. The CDR3 nucleotides read TGTGCCAGCAGGGGGGCAGGGGTGGACACCGGGGAGCTGTTTTTT. Translated, it gives CASRGAGVDTGELFF.

This sequence joins TRBV7-9 and TRBJ1-2; TRBD1 matches 7 bases. This CDR3 has 16 amino acids. Germline V CDR1 and CDR2: SEHNR, FQNEAQ (reference sequence). Unmatched junction bases numbered 10, after V lost 2 bases and J lost 4 bases. CDR3 DNA: TGTGCCAGCAGCTTACAGGGGGGGCCTCCATCCTATGGCTACACCTTC. Translated, it gives CASSLQGGPPSYGYTF. Full variable domain (remainder filled in from reference TRBV7-9 and TRBJ1-2): DTGVSQNPRHKITKRGQNVTFRCDPISEHNRLYWYRQTLGQGPEFLTYFQNEAQLEKSRLLSDRFSAERPKGSFSTLEIQRTEQGDSAMYLCASSLQGGPPSYGYTFGSGTRLTVV.

The chain uses TRBV5-1 and TRBJ2-2; 7 positions match TRBD2. CDR3 size: 14 residues. CDR1 and CDR2 (germline): SGHRS, YFSETQ. J lost 6 bases, V lost 5 bases, and 7 bases had no gene match. The CDR3 spells CASSRGSVAGELFF. The CDR3 DNA reads TGCGCCAGCAGTCGCGGGAGTGTCGCCGGGGAGCTGTTTTTT.

V gene TRBV15 combines with J gene TRBJ1-6, with TRBD1 as a possible D gene (5 bases). CDR3 length equals 15 residues. The germline V gene has CDR1 LNHNV and CDR2 YYDKDF (reference sequence). The V gene lost 5 bases and the J gene lost 5 bases, with 13 bases spanning the gap. The CDR3 region is CATSRLRQNNSPLHF. The CDR3 DNA reads as TGTGCCACCAGCCGATTGAGACAGAATAATTCACCCCTCCACTTT.

This chain joins TRBV4-1 and TRBJ2-2, with 7 positions matching TRBD2. This CDR3 is built from 18 residues. V gave up 0 bases and J gave up 3 bases; unmatched junction bases: 10. CDR1 and CDR2 from the germline V gene are MGHRA and YSYEKL. DNA of the CDR3: TGCGCCAGCAGCCAAGATGGGGTAGGCGGGGGTGACACCGGGGAGCTGTTTTTT. It yields the protein CASSQDGVGGGDTGELFF.

This clone was observed once. V usage is TRBV25-1 and J usage is TRBJ1-2, with D maybe TRBD1 (6 bases). Germline CDR1 and CDR2: MGHDK and SYGVNS. The CDR3 extends over 13 amino acids. The ends were cut back, 4 bases at V and 5 bases at J, with 11 bases in the middle. The DNA of the CDR3 is TGTGCCAGCAGTGGGCAGGGGATATATGGCTACACCTTC. Amino acids: CASSGQGIYGYTF.

This clone was found once. The V gene is TRBV10-3, the J gene TRBJ2-3; tentatively, D is TRBD2 (5 bases). The CDR3 has 16 residues. From germline, CDR1 is ENHRY and CDR2 SYGVKD. Trimming stripped 0 bases from V and 4 bases from J, with 14 bases between. CDR3 amino acids: CAISESGVGVADTQYF. CDR3 DNA: TGTGCCATCAGTGAGTCGGGAGTAGGCGTGGCAGATACGCAGTATTTT.

The CDR3 region has the DNA TGTGCCAGCAGTATGGACAGGGCGGGAAACACCATATATTTT. This gives the protein CASSMDRAGNTIYF. The chain links TRBV28 to TRBJ1-3; 8 positions match TRBD1. This CDR3 comprises 14 residues. V gave up 5 bases and J gave up 4 bases; unmatched junction bases: 4. CDR1 and CDR2 (germline): MDHEN, SYDVKM.

This chain links TRBV7-9 with TRBJ2-7; TRBD2 agrees at 11 bases. The CDR3 consists of 14 residues. Germline V gene sequence: CDR1 SEHNR, CDR2 FQNEAQ (reference sequence). V gave up 5 bases and J gave up 5 bases; unmatched junction bases: 5. This CDR3 reads CASSRSGGANEQYF. The DNA for the CDR3 is TGTGCCAGCAGCCGTAGCGGGGGGGCCAACGAGCAGTACTTC.

Here the CDR3 reads CASNKWERDNEQFF. In DNA form, the CDR3 reads TGTGCCAGCAACAAGTGGGAGAGGGACAATGAGCAGTTCTTC. The J gene is TRBJ2-1, the V gene TRBV11-2, with D possibly being TRBD2 (5 bases). V dropped 7 bases and J dropped 5 bases, with 15 bases sitting between them. CDR1 SGHAT and CDR2 FQNNGV come from the germline V gene. The CDR3 covers 14 residues.

Only a few counts were recorded for this clone. This sequence joins TRBV20-1 and TRBJ2-2; D unclear. Looked up from germline, CDR1 is DFQATT and CDR2 is SNEGSKA (reference sequence). The ends were cut back, 5 bases at V and 5 bases at J, with 6 bases in the middle. The CDR3 covers 11 residues. The CDR3 nucleotides are TGCAGTGCTGGACGGACCGGGGAGCTGTTTTTT. Translation: CSAGRTGELFF.

This clone was seen only once. The chain uses TRBV6-1 and TRBJ1-6, with no clear D. The CDR3 is 15 amino acids. The V and J ends lost 3 bases and 7 bases respectively, with 13 bases between them. Germline V CDR1 and CDR2: MNHNS, SASEGT. The CDR3 DNA reads TGTGCCAGCAGTGAGATTGTCGCGGACAATTCACCCCTCCACTTT. It yields the protein CASSEIVADNSPLHF.

The J gene is TRBJ2-7, the V gene TRBV5-5; TRBD1 aligns across 7 bases. The germline CDR1 and CDR2 sequences are SGHKS and YYEKEE (reference sequence). There are 14 residues in the CDR3. Losses at the gene ends were 0 bases for V and 4 bases for J; bases not matched to a gene: 4. The CDR3 sequence is CASSLGQGRYEQYF. Here the CDR3 DNA reads TGTGCCAGCAGCTTGGGACAGGGACGGTACGAGCAGTACTTC.

This clone was detected only a few times. V is TRBV7-6 and J is TRBJ2-7; 8 bases agree with TRBD2. CDR3 length: 16 residues. Looked up from germline, CDR1 is SGHVS and CDR2 is FNYEAQ. Trimming cost V 1 base and J 5 bases; bases outside gene matches: 10. The CDR3: CASSLEVSGSLHEQYF. CDR3 nucleotide sequence: TGTGCCAGCAGCTTAGAGGTCAGCGGGAGTTTACACGAGCAGTACTTC.

The chain employs TRBV5-6 and TRBJ1-2; 8 bases agree with TRBD1. The CDR3 sequence is 18 residues long. Germline V gives CDR1 SGHDT, CDR2 YYEEEE. V shed 3 bases and J 2 bases; nucleotides not matched to a gene: 15. CDR3 sequence reads: CASSSYRQGAGINYGYTF. The CDR3 DNA follows: TGTGCCAGCAGCTCATACAGGCAGGGGGCGGGTATAAACTATGGCTACACCTTC.

The rearrangement uses TRBV2 and TRBJ1-5; no definite D call. The CDR3 runs to 14 residues. Germline-derived CDR1 and CDR2 are SNHLY and FYNNEI. V lost 0 bases and J 7 bases, leaving 10 bases between the germline ends. CDR3 sequence: CASSEAVTIQPQHF. The CDR3 coding sequence is TGTGCCAGCAGTGAAGCCGTCACCATACAGCCCCAGCATTTT.

The chain joins TRBV7-6 to TRBJ2-5; D is ambiguous. The CDR3 contains 14 residues. V gave up 5 bases and J gave up 1 base, with 11 bases separating them. The germline V gene encodes CDR1 SGHVS and CDR2 FNYEAQ. CDR3 region: CASSATDSQETQYF. The CDR3 nucleotides are TGTGCCAGCAGCGCAACAGACTCCCAAGAGACCCAGTACTTC.

This clone turned up a few times. The chain employs TRBV28 and TRBJ2-7; 14 bases match TRBD2. The germline V gene has CDR1 MDHEN and CDR2 SYDVKM. V lost 8 bases, J lost 5 bases, and 14 bases stayed unmatched. The CDR3 has 17 residues. The CDR3 coding sequence is TGTGCCAGCCGCATGACTAGCGGGAGGGCCGGAGGTAACGAGCAGTACTTC. Translating gives CASRMTSGRAGGNEQYF.

The chain is built from TRBV19 and TRBJ2-5; 8 positions match TRBD2. The DNA end is more similar to TRBJ2-7, so the J call may be wrong. Germline CDR1 LNHDA, CDR2 SQIVND (reference sequence). The CDR3 runs to 13 residues. The CDR3 sequence: CASSPGGTYEQYF. The CDR3 coding sequence is TGTGCCAGTAGTCCGGGGGGGACCTACGAGCAGTACTTC.

The chain employs TRBV7-2 and TRBJ1-4, with TRBD1 matching 7 bases. Per the germline V gene, CDR1 is SGHTA and CDR2 is FQGNSA. The CDR3 contains 15 residues. The ends lost 1 base at V and 8 bases at J; junction bases unmatched: 7. In DNA form, the CDR3 reads TGTGCCAGCAGCTTAGTTCCAGGGGGGTGGGAAAAACTGTTTTTT. Protein product: CASSLVPGGWEKLFF.

V usage is TRBV28 and J usage is TRBJ1-1; the D gene is possibly TRBD1 (6 bases). The germline CDR1 and CDR2 sequences are MDHEN and SYDVKM. Trimming removed 7 bases from V and 1 base from J, with 22 bases in between. The CDR3 is made up of 17 amino acids. As DNA, the CDR3 is TGTGCCAGCATTCACCCGGAGGACAGTTCCTCGAACACTGAAGCTTTCTTT. Amino acids: CASIHPEDSSSNTEAFF. Full variable domain (missing parts from reference TRBV28 and TRBJ1-1): DVKVTQSSRYLVKRTGEKVFLECVQDMDHENMFWYRQDPGLGLRLIYFSYDVKMKEKGDIPEGYSVSREKKERFSLILESASTNQTSMYLCASIHPEDSSSNTEAFFGQGTRLTVV.

V and J are TRBV28 and TRBJ1-4; 7 positions match TRBD1. Trimming removed 1 base from V and 5 bases from J; junction bases left unmatched: 4. Looked up from germline, CDR1 is MDHEN and CDR2 is SYDVKM. The CDR3 totals 15 residues. CDR3 coding DNA: TGTGCCAGCAGTTTATCTCAGGGGGGGAATGAAAAACTGTTTTTT. The encoded protein is CASSLSQGGNEKLFF.

In this sample, this clone turned up once. The CDR3 DNA sequence: TGTGCCAGCAGCTCCCGGGCGGACAGCTCCTACGAGCAGTACTTC. Its translation is CASSSRADSSYEQYF. The chain combines TRBV9 with TRBJ2-7; possible D gene TRBD1, 6 bases. Germline CDR1 reads SGDLS; CDR2 reads YYNGEE. V lost 4 bases, J lost 0 bases, and 14 bases lay in between. This CDR3 has 15 residues.